The T cell receptor (beta chain) under discussion was sequenced for a study of beta chain features in type 1 diabetes. Study at large: Cell yields, gender and age were similar in healthy donors and patients. Findings and limits, study-wide: People with Type 1 diabetes carried modestly yet significantly shorter TCRB CDR3s in all four CD4+ subsets. Within patients, naive, central memory and Treg TCRB repertoires seemed more similar than within healthy donors. Cells carrying high TCR expression could end up over-represented when cDNA is sequenced. PCR might favor shorter templates, but any such skew would affect patients and controls equally.

Germline V gene data show CDR1 as SGHDN and CDR2 as FVKESK. V lost 3 bases and J 5 bases, leaving 10 bases between the germline ends. The CDR3 has 13 residues. Only a few counts were recorded for this clone. Its antigen is not identified. Reverse transcribing all isolated RNA meant expressed TCRB transcripts were sequenced. The data were produced by immunoSEQ multiplex PCR, yet TCRdb's version contains in-frame clones alone and is incomplete. The sample includes roughly 700,000 clones, over 10% of them seen just once. The chain has TRBV14 and TRBJ1-1, with D tentatively TRBD1 (5 bases). Sequenced material: naive CD4+ T cells from blood. The clonotype was recovered from a man aged 18 to 30 with type 1 diabetes. The CDR3 coding sequence is TGTGCCAGCAGCCAGACAGAGGGGACTGAAGCTTTCTTT. It yields the protein CASSQTEGTEAFF.